This T cell receptor beta chain was sequenced during a study of T cell responses to AZD1222 COVID-19 vaccine. Study at large: Second-dose intervals of approximately 4 or approximately 12 weeks were pooled.

Repertoires were generated with immunoSEQ multiplex PCR, while TCRdb's copy carries only in-frame clones and drops some. The sample records some 150,000 clones, 94% being singletons. The germline V and J ends were trimmed by 3 bases and 10 bases, with 18 bases remaining between them. In germline, CDR1 is MNHNS, CDR2 SASEGT. This CDR3 has 14 residues. Sample: peripheral blood, taken on day 0 of AZD1222 vaccination. The chain couples TRBV6-1 to TRBJ2-5, with D perhaps being TRBD1 or TRBD2 (5 bases each). This TCR was recovered from an adult in good health. CDR3 nucleotide sequence: TGTGCCAGCAGTGATGGGGGTCAAGGAGGTAACCAGTACTTC. This codes for CASSDGGQGGNQYF.